What follows describes a single TCR beta chain. These data originate in a study of blood T cell repertoires in COVID-19. For the study at large: Acute and convalescent COVID-19 specimens originated in the United States, Italy and Spain. The cDNA or gDNA used as material had been derived from T cells, B-cell-depleted T cells, or PBMCs.

From germline, CDR1 is MNHEY and CDR2 SVGAGI. The CDR3 runs to 13 residues. V shed 4 bases and J 2 bases; nucleotides not matched to a gene: 1. Authors' methods: Quantification of nucleated cells was approximated via reference gene primer amplification. Repertoires were generated with immunoSEQ multiplex PCR, while TCRdb's copy carries only in-frame clones and drops some. The V and J calls and clone size are taken from that table; D and trimming were inferred from the DNA. The data contain fewer than 350,000 clones, approximately 83% of them seen just once; the ten biggest clones take up approximately 2%.

Sequencing was carried out using peripheral blood. The chain combines TRBV6-5 with TRBJ1-2; 7 positions match TRBD1. The sequence derives from a woman in her thirties who had recovered from COVID-19. The CDR3 reads CASSFRGNYGYTF. CDR3 nucleotides: TGTGCCAGCAGTTTCAGGGGGAACTATGGCTACACCTTC.